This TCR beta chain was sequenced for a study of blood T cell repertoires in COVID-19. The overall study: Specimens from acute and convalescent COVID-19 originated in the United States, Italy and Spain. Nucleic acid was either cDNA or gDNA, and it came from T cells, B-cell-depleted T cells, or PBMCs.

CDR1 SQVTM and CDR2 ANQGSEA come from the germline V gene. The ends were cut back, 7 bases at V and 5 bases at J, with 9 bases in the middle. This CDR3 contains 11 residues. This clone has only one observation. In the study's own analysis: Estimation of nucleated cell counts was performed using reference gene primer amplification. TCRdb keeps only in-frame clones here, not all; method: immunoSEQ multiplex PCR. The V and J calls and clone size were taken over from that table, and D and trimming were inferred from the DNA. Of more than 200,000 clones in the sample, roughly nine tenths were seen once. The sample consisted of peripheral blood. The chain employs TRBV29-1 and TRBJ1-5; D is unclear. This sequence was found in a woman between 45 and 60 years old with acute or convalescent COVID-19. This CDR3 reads CSAGIDQPQHF. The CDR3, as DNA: TGCAGCGCCGGTATCGATCAGCCCCAGCATTTT.